These T cell receptor beta chains were read from a single sample in a study of shared clonotypes between healthy human individuals. This table comes from immunoSEQ multiplex PCR, and its TCRdb copy is limited to in-frame clones, with some not included. The repertoire consists of about 1.5 million clones, with around 95% occurring once and the leading ten covering about 1%. The specimen sequenced was naive CD4+ T cells sorted from blood. The receptors originated from a man between 25 and 39 years old in good health. Both conserved end residues are part of each CDR3. Each record gives: J gene, D gene, V gene, clone size, CDR3 DNA, CDR3 protein. The D gene is left open where the match is weak. Clone size is given for some rows only: seen once, a few or many times, or a class if the clone is expanded.

j_gene: TRBJ2-5; d_gene: TRBD2; v_gene: TRBV7-2; abundance: -; CDR3nt: TGTGCCAGCAGCTTCCTGAAGGGGTGGCGGGAGCTTAGGGAGACCCAGTACTTC; CDR3aa: CASSFLKGWRELRETQYF
j_gene: TRBJ2-5; d_gene: -; v_gene: TRBV5-6; abundance: -; CDR3nt: TGTGCCAGCAGCTTGAGGAAAGTTGGTGACGAGACCCAGTACTTC; CDR3aa: CASSLRKVGDETQYF
j_gene: TRBJ2-2; d_gene: -; v_gene: TRBV2; abundance: -; CDR3nt: TGTGCCAGCAGGGGTGGGAGAACCGGGGAGCTGTTTTTT; CDR3aa: CASRGGRTGELFF
j_gene: TRBJ1-3; d_gene: -; v_gene: TRBV14; abundance: -; CDR3nt: TGTGCCAGCAGCCAAGATACAGTCTCTGGAAACACCATATATTTT; CDR3aa: CASSQDTVSGNTIYF
j_gene: TRBJ2-7; d_gene: -; v_gene: TRBV19; abundance: -; CDR3nt: TGTGCCAGTACCTCAGACGGGAACTACGAGCAGTACTTC; CDR3aa: CASTSDGNYEQYF
j_gene: TRBJ1-4; d_gene: -; v_gene: TRBV6-1; abundance: -; CDR3nt: TGTGCCAGCAGCGCAAGGACCCCTGAAAAACTGTTTTTT; CDR3aa: CASSARTPEKLFF
j_gene: TRBJ1-1; d_gene: -; v_gene: TRBV20-1; abundance: -; CDR3nt: TGCAGTGCTGGGGTTGGGGCTTCATTT; CDR3aa: CSAGVGASF
j_gene: TRBJ1-2; d_gene: -; v_gene: TRBV15; abundance: -; CDR3nt: TGTGCCACCAGCAGAGATTGGGGGGACGGAAGACACTATGGCTACACCTTC; CDR3aa: CATSRDWGDGRHYGYTF
j_gene: TRBJ2-1; d_gene: -; v_gene: TRBV7-2; abundance: -; CDR3nt: TGTGCCAGCAGCTCTTCAAGGGGAATCAATGAGCAGTTCTTC; CDR3aa: CASSSSRGINEQFF
j_gene: TRBJ1-3; d_gene: -; v_gene: TRBV7-9; abundance: once; CDR3nt: TGTGCCAGCAGCTTAAGCGGGGGCTTTAGAAACACCATATATTTT; CDR3aa: CASSLSGGFRNTIYF
j_gene: TRBJ2-7; d_gene: -; v_gene: TRBV6-5; abundance: -; CDR3nt: TGTGCCAGCAGTTACTCGCAATCATTCTACGAGCAGTACTTC; CDR3aa: CASSYSQSFYEQYF
j_gene: TRBJ1-1; d_gene: -; v_gene: TRBV28; abundance: -; CDR3nt: TGTGCCAGCACCGAGGGTGGACAGAACACTGAAGCTTTCTTT; CDR3aa: CASTEGGQNTEAFF
j_gene: TRBJ1-2; d_gene: TRBD1; v_gene: TRBV28; abundance: few; CDR3nt: TGTGCCAGCAGGGAGGGACAGACTAGCTATGGCTACACCTTC; CDR3aa: CASREGQTSYGYTF
j_gene: TRBJ2-1; d_gene: -; v_gene: TRBV18; abundance: -; CDR3nt: TGTGCCAGCTCGCCCAGGGGACATGAGCAGTTCTTC; CDR3aa: CASSPRGHEQFF
j_gene: TRBJ2-1; d_gene: -; v_gene: TRBV11-3; abundance: -; CDR3nt: TGTGCCAGCAGCCCGTCCACCCACAATGAGCAGTTCTTC; CDR3aa: CASSPSTHNEQFF
j_gene: TRBJ2-6; d_gene: -; v_gene: TRBV28; abundance: -; CDR3nt: TGTGCCAGCAGTTTAGGCCATAACTCTGGGGCCAACGTCCTGACTTTC; CDR3aa: CASSLGHNSGANVLTF
j_gene: TRBJ2-2; d_gene: -; v_gene: TRBV14; abundance: -; CDR3nt: TGTGCCAGCAGCCAAGATCTATCGGGGGAGCTGTTTTTT; CDR3aa: CASSQDLSGELFF
j_gene: TRBJ2-1; d_gene: -; v_gene: TRBV29-1; abundance: -; CDR3nt: TGCAGCGTTGATGTCACCTACAAGAACAATGAGCAGTTCTTC; CDR3aa: CSVDVTYKNNEQFF
j_gene: TRBJ2-7; d_gene: -; v_gene: TRBV19; abundance: -; CDR3nt: TGTGCCAGTAGTATCTCGGAGTCCATCTCCTACGAGCAGTACTTC; CDR3aa: CASSISESISYEQYF
j_gene: TRBJ2-2; d_gene: -; v_gene: TRBV18; abundance: -; CDR3nt: TGTGCCAGCTCACCAAACGACAGCGGGGAGCTGTTTTTT; CDR3aa: CASSPNDSGELFF
j_gene: TRBJ1-2; d_gene: -; v_gene: TRBV9; abundance: -; CDR3nt: TGTGCCAGCAGCATAGACAGGTCCTCTGGCTACACCTTC; CDR3aa: CASSIDRSSGYTF
j_gene: TRBJ2-3; d_gene: TRBD2; v_gene: TRBV6-1; abundance: -; CDR3nt: TGTGCCAGCAGTGAATCCCAGCGGGAGGGAAGCACAGATACGCAGTATTTT; CDR3aa: CASSESQREGSTDTQYF
j_gene: TRBJ1-4; d_gene: -; v_gene: TRBV7-2; abundance: -; CDR3nt: TGTGCCAGCAGCCAAAGACAGGAGCTGTTGGATGAAAAACTGTTTTTT; CDR3aa: CASSQRQELLDEKLFF
j_gene: TRBJ2-1; d_gene: -; v_gene: TRBV5-1; abundance: -; CDR3nt: TGCGCCAGCAAGTTTAGAGACTCCTACAATGAGCAGTTCTTC; CDR3aa: CASKFRDSYNEQFF
j_gene: TRBJ2-3; d_gene: TRBD1; v_gene: TRBV18; abundance: -; CDR3nt: TGTGCCAGCTCACGGACAGGGCTGACAGATACGCAGTATTTT; CDR3aa: CASSRTGLTDTQYF
j_gene: TRBJ1-5; d_gene: -; v_gene: TRBV6-1; abundance: -; CDR3nt: TGTGCCAGCAGTGAAGCAAGAGGGTTATGGAATCAGCCCCAGCATTTT; CDR3aa: CASSEARGLWNQPQHF
j_gene: TRBJ2-3; d_gene: -; v_gene: TRBV4-1; abundance: -; CDR3nt: TGCGCCAGCAGCCAAGATGAGGGGGGTTTGGCAGATACGCAGTATTTT; CDR3aa: CASSQDEGGLADTQYF
j_gene: TRBJ2-1; d_gene: -; v_gene: TRBV7-2; abundance: -; CDR3nt: TGTGCCAGCAGCCCCAGACTAGGCAAGACGAACTACAATGAGCAGTTCTTC; CDR3aa: CASSPRLGKTNYNEQFF
j_gene: TRBJ2-3; d_gene: -; v_gene: TRBV28; abundance: once; CDR3nt: TGTGCCAGCGGGCCAGATACGCAGTATTTT; CDR3aa: CASGPDTQYF
j_gene: TRBJ2-1; d_gene: TRBD2; v_gene: TRBV11-2; abundance: -; CDR3nt: TGTGCCAGCAGCCCCATAGCGGGGCCCTCCTACAATGAGCAGTTCTTC; CDR3aa: CASSPIAGPSYNEQFF
j_gene: TRBJ2-6; d_gene: -; v_gene: TRBV27; abundance: -; CDR3nt: TGTGCCAGCAGTCCTGGCGGACGGGGAACGTACTCTGGGGCCAACGTCCTGACTTTC; CDR3aa: CASSPGGRGTYSGANVLTF
j_gene: TRBJ1-5; d_gene: -; v_gene: TRBV6-1; abundance: -; CDR3nt: TGTGCCAGCAGAAGAATAAGCAATCAGCCCCAGCATTTT; CDR3aa: CASRRISNQPQHF
j_gene: TRBJ2-3; d_gene: TRBD2; v_gene: TRBV7-3; abundance: once; CDR3nt: TGTGCCAGCAGCCCCAATCCGGGACTAGTCACAGATACGCAGTATTTT; CDR3aa: CASSPNPGLVTDTQYF
j_gene: TRBJ1-1; d_gene: -; v_gene: TRBV28; abundance: once; CDR3nt: TGTGCCAGCAAGGAGACAGGGAACACTGAAGCTTTCTTT; CDR3aa: CASKETGNTEAFF
j_gene: TRBJ2-3; d_gene: TRBD2; v_gene: TRBV5-4; abundance: -; CDR3nt: TGTGCCAGCAGCCCTAGGGTCCTAGCGGGAGTGGACGGCACAGATACGCAGTATTTT; CDR3aa: CASSPRVLAGVDGTDTQYF
j_gene: TRBJ2-3; d_gene: TRBD2; v_gene: TRBV5-6; abundance: -; CDR3nt: TGTGCCAGCAGTATAGCGGGAGGGCCTCAAGATACGCAGTATTTT; CDR3aa: CASSIAGGPQDTQYF
j_gene: TRBJ2-7; d_gene: TRBD1; v_gene: TRBV27; abundance: -; CDR3nt: TGTGCCAGCAGTTTAGTCGGGACAGAACCCTACGAGCAGTACTTC; CDR3aa: CASSLVGTEPYEQYF
j_gene: TRBJ2-3; d_gene: TRBD2; v_gene: TRBV19; abundance: -; CDR3nt: TGTGCCAGTAGTATTGTAGCTAGCGGGAGTGGAGATACGCAGTATTTT; CDR3aa: CASSIVASGSGDTQYF
j_gene: TRBJ2-7; d_gene: -; v_gene: TRBV4-3; abundance: -; CDR3nt: TGCGCCAGCAGCCAAGGACAGGGGAGGGACGAGCAGTACTTC; CDR3aa: CASSQGQGRDEQYF
j_gene: TRBJ2-1; d_gene: -; v_gene: TRBV29-1; abundance: -; CDR3nt: TGCAGCGAGGGGCGGTTTCTGGGCAATGAGCAGTTCTTC; CDR3aa: CSEGRFLGNEQFF
j_gene: TRBJ2-1; d_gene: -; v_gene: TRBV4-2; abundance: -; CDR3nt: TGTGCCAGCAGCCAAGACCGGAGCGGAACCTACAATGAGCAGTTCTTC; CDR3aa: CASSQDRSGTYNEQFF
j_gene: TRBJ1-1; d_gene: -; v_gene: TRBV5-1; abundance: -; CDR3nt: TGCGCCAGCAGCTTTATGGGTGCTCCTGAAGCTTTCTTT; CDR3aa: CASSFMGAPEAFF
j_gene: TRBJ2-7; d_gene: TRBD1; v_gene: TRBV5-1; abundance: -; CDR3nt: TGCGCCAGCAGCCGGCCGGGACAGGGTTACGACGAGCAGTACTTC; CDR3aa: CASSRPGQGYDEQYF
j_gene: TRBJ2-5; d_gene: -; v_gene: TRBV18; abundance: -; CDR3nt: TGTGCCAGCTCACTTTTTTCCGGGACCGGGGAGACCCAGTACTTC; CDR3aa: CASSLFSGTGETQYF
j_gene: TRBJ1-2; d_gene: -; v_gene: TRBV7-3; abundance: -; CDR3nt: TGTGCCAGCAGCTTACTCGGCTCAGAGAGTTATGGCTACACCTTC; CDR3aa: CASSLLGSESYGYTF
j_gene: TRBJ1-5; d_gene: TRBD1; v_gene: TRBV6-5; abundance: -; CDR3nt: TGTGCCAGTTGGACAGGGGGGAGCAATCAGCCCCAGCATTTT; CDR3aa: CASWTGGSNQPQHF
j_gene: TRBJ1-2; d_gene: -; v_gene: TRBV7-6; abundance: -; CDR3nt: TGTGCCAGCAGCTTGGCCCCTAACTATGGCTACACCTTC; CDR3aa: CASSLAPNYGYTF
j_gene: TRBJ2-1; d_gene: -; v_gene: TRBV10-2; abundance: -; CDR3nt: TGCGCCAGCAGTGACACAATATCCGCCCCCTACAATGAGCAGTTCTTC; CDR3aa: CASSDTISAPYNEQFF
j_gene: TRBJ2-1; d_gene: -; v_gene: TRBV7-3; abundance: -; CDR3nt: TGTGCCAGCAGCTTAATCGCGGGAACCTACAATGAGCAGTTCTTC; CDR3aa: CASSLIAGTYNEQFF
j_gene: TRBJ2-6; d_gene: TRBD2; v_gene: TRBV6-1; abundance: -; CDR3nt: TGTGCCAGCAGTGAAACGGGACTAGCGACCCACTCTGGGGCCAACGTCCTGACTTTC; CDR3aa: CASSETGLATHSGANVLTF
j_gene: TRBJ2-7; d_gene: -; v_gene: TRBV14; abundance: -; CDR3nt: TGTGCCAGCAGCCAACCAGGGCGTAACTACGAGCAGTACTTC; CDR3aa: CASSQPGRNYEQYF